The next 2 T cell receptor beta chains were all read from a single sample in a study of Graves' ophthalmopathy and Graves' hyperthyroidism. From RNA, the CDR3 regions of TCR beta chains were amplified and sequenced. An opening RT-PCR round employed HTBI primers and preceded a second-round multiplex PCR. Using its own MiXCR run on the multiplex PCR reads, TCRdb lists one record per CDR3 protein. The sample carries around 520,000 distinct CDR3 sequences, about two fifths recorded once. Sequencing was performed on peripheral blood or thyroid tissue (not recorded which). Receptors were obtained from an adult man with Graves' hyperthyroidism.

The V gene is TRBV7-8, the J gene TRBJ1-1; TRBD1 matches 7 bases. In germline, CDR1 is SGHVS, CDR2 FQNEAQ. Trimming removed 5 bases from V and 3 bases from J; junction bases left unmatched: 9. The CDR3 is 15 residues long. This chain's CDR3 is CASSQLQGLDTEAFF. CDR3 DNA sequence: TGTGCCAGCAGCCAACTACAGGGGTTGGACACTGAAGCTTTCTTT.

The chain combines TRBV11-1 with TRBJ2-1; possibly TRBD2 for D (5 bases). Germline CDR1 and CDR2: SGHAT and FQDESV (reference sequence). The CDR3 runs to 13 residues. V was clipped by 3 bases and J by 6 bases, with 9 bases between them. The CDR3 reads CASSFTSSNEQFF. CDR3 in DNA: TGTGCCAGCAGCTTCACTAGTAGCAATGAGCAGTTCTTC.